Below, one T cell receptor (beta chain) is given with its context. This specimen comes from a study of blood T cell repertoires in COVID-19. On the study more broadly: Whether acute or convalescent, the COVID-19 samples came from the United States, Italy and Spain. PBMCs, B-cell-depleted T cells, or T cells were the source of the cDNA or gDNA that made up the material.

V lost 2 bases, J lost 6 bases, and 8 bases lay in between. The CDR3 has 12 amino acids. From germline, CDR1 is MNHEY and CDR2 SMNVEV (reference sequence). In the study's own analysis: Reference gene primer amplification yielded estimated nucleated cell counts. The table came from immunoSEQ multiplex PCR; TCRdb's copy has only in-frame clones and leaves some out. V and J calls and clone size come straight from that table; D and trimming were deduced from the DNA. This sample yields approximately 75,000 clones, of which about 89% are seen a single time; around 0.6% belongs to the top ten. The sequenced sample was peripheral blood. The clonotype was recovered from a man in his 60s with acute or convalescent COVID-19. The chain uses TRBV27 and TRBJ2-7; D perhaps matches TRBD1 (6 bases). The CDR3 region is CASSLPGAEQYF. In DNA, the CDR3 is TGTGCCAGCAGTTTACCAGGGGCCGAGCAGTACTTC.